These 27 T cell receptor beta chains came from one sample sequenced in a study of CXCR3-negative and CXCR3-positive naive CD8 T cells. Study results and caveats: Naive CXCR3-positive cells had TRB CDR3s more hydrophobic than those of CXCR3-negative naive cells.

No antigens are known for them. Each TRB cDNA library was prepared by 5' RACE (with UMI labels). TCRdb reprocessed the 5' RACE reads and stores each CDR3 protein as one record, lacking DNA. This sample carries 85,000 to 120,000 distinct CDR3 sequences, with 0.35% to 0.4% going to the ten biggest clones. The sample was naive CXCR3+ CD8+ T cells from blood. The subset was: CD45RO-CCR7+CD27+CD95- naive CD8+ T cells expressing CXCR3 (TNR3+). Source of these receptors: a human donor in good health. Some clones in this sample may be carry-over from other donors' samples.

The chain is built from TRBV29-1 and TRBJ2-3; the TCRdb D gene call, TRBD1, has no DNA to confirm it. This CDR3 contains 17 residues. CDR1 is SQVTM and CDR2 is ANQGSEA in the germline V gene. CDR3 loop: CSVEHPLEDRDTDTQYF.

This chain joins TRBV7-8 and TRBJ2-7; TCRdb lists TRBD1, though no DNA is available to test this call. This CDR3 contains 15 residues. CDR1 is SGHVS, CDR2 FQNEAQ, per germline. CDR3 protein: CASSLEGGTGYEQYF.

The J gene is TRBJ1-1, the V gene TRBV7-9; TCRdb's assignment of TRBD1 cannot be checked, as there is no DNA. Germline CDR1 SEHNR, CDR2 FQNEAQ (reference sequence). CDR3 size: 16 residues. CDR3 sequence: CASTPGWGTGDTEAFF.

The chain couples TRBV20-1 to TRBJ1-2; TCRdb's D call of TRBD1 is untestable without DNA. CDR3 length: 13 amino acids. CDR1 is DFQATT, CDR2 SNEGSKA, per germline (reference sequence). CDR3 region: CSAYPDRFYGYTF.

The V call is TRBV29-1, the J call TRBJ2-3; TCRdb designates TRBD2, a call that cannot be tested without DNA. The CDR3 contains 13 residues. Germline V gene data show CDR1 as SQVTM and CDR2 as ANQGSEA. The chain's CDR3 is CSVVSGITDTQYF.

The gene calls are TRBV10-3 and TRBJ2-1; TCRdb outputs TRBD2, but without DNA this stays unchecked. The CDR3 totals 19 residues. CDR1 and CDR2 (germline): ENHRY, SYGVKD. The CDR3 protein is CAISGGGSGEMSSYNEQFF.

The rearrangement uses TRBV12-5 and TRBJ1-5; checking the TCRdb D call of TRBD1 is not possible without DNA. Germline V gene data show CDR1 as LGHNT and CDR2 as FRNRAP. This CDR3 spans 14 amino acids. The CDR3 protein is CASEPGQGFQPQHF.

This chain joins TRBV3-1 and TRBJ2-3; TCRdb's D call of TRBD2 is untestable without DNA. Germline values: CDR1 LGHDT, CDR2 YNNKEL (reference sequence). This CDR3 comprises 16 residues. The CDR3 is CASSQGEAELGDTQYF.

V usage is TRBV19 and J usage is TRBJ2-1. Germline V gives CDR1 LNHDA, CDR2 SQIVND (reference sequence). The CDR3 length is 16 residues. CDR3: CASSPDARSSYNEQFF.

The V and J genes are TRBV6-5 and TRBJ2-2. Germline V gene lookup returns CDR1 MNHEY and CDR2 SVGAGI. CDR3 length equals 18 residues. CDR3: CASSYSGTTFRGTGELFF.

CDR3 amino acids: CASSRPDGMPILGGVAQYF. The chain has TRBV7-2 and TRBJ2-5; there is no DNA to check the TCRdb D call of TRBD1. The CDR3 runs 19 residues. In germline, CDR1 is SGHTA, CDR2 FQGNSA. The whole variable domain, filled in from reference TRBV7-2 and TRBJ2-5, reads GAGVSQSPSNKVTEKGKDVELRCDPISGHTALYWYRQSLGQGLEFLIYFQGNSAPDKSGLPSDRFSAERTGGSVSTLTIQRTQQEDSAVYLCASSRPDGMPILGGVAQYFGPGTRLLVL.

J is TRBJ1-2 and V is TRBV29-1. Germline CDR1 SQVTM, CDR2 ANQGSEA. CDR3 length equals 14 residues. CDR3 loop: CSVVLDGVSNGYTF.

The rearrangement uses TRBV4-3 and TRBJ1-3; the D call from TCRdb, TRBD1, cannot be confirmed without DNA. The CDR3 is 15 residues long. Germline lookup yields CDR1 LGHNA and CDR2 YSLEER. CDR3 in amino acids: CASSQDRQSGNTIYF.

This chain connects TRBV29-1 to TRBJ2-7; TCRdb selects TRBD1, and the lack of DNA leaves this call unchecked. Germline V gives CDR1 SQVTM, CDR2 ANQGSEA. The CDR3 length is 15 residues. The CDR3 protein is CSVEIMGTVSYEQYF.

The chain carries TRBV24-1 and TRBJ2-5; TCRdb reports TRBD1, a call that lacks DNA to check it against. The CDR3 contains 16 residues. Germline V gives CDR1 KGHDR, CDR2 SFDVKD. The CDR3 spells CATSDSWGDTMETQYF.

The V call is TRBV28, the J call TRBJ2-7; TCRdb gives TRBD1 as the D gene, but with no DNA this cannot be confirmed. CDR1 is MDHEN and CDR2 is SYDVKM in the germline V gene. The CDR3 loop spans 14 amino acids. CDR3 residues: CASSQQGGLYEQYF.

The gene calls are TRBV7-9 and TRBJ2-1; TCRdb's assignment of TRBD1 cannot be checked, as there is no DNA. The CDR3 has 15 residues. Germline CDR1 reads SEHNR; CDR2 reads FQNEAQ (reference sequence). The CDR3 loop reads CASSGGGYAYNEQFF. Filled out from reference TRBV7-9 and TRBJ2-1, the complete variable domain reads DTGVSQNPRHKITKRGQNVTFRCDPISEHNRLYWYRQTLGQGPEFLTYFQNEAQLEKSRLLSDRFSAERPKGSFSTLEIQRTEQGDSAMYLCASSGGGYAYNEQFFGPGTRLTVL.

The chain joins TRBV7-9 to TRBJ2-1; TCRdb picks TRBD2, but there is no DNA to check that call. The CDR3 contains 16 residues. Germline V gene data show CDR1 as SEHNR and CDR2 as FQNEAQ (reference sequence). CDR3 residues: CASSSDASGVYNEQFF.

J is TRBJ2-3 and V is TRBV14; absent DNA, TCRdb's TRBD2 call cannot be checked. Germline V gene lookup returns CDR1 SGHDN and CDR2 FVKESK. This CDR3 region has 17 residues. Here the CDR3 reads CASSQGLTTPLSDTQYF.

The V gene is TRBV15, the J gene TRBJ2-7; no DNA is available, so the TRBD1 call from TCRdb remains unchecked. CDR3 length: 15 residues. Germline V gene lookup returns CDR1 LNHNV and CDR2 YYDKDF (reference sequence). CDR3 protein: CATSIPGQGSYEQYF.

Here the CDR3 reads CASSQVPPTAIANTGELFF. The rearrangement uses TRBV4-2 and TRBJ2-2; no DNA is available, so the TRBD1 call from TCRdb remains unchecked. The CDR3 is 19 amino acids. Germline-derived CDR1 and CDR2 are LGHNA and YNFKEQ.

V gene TRBV27 combines with J gene TRBJ2-7; TCRdb lists TRBD1, though no DNA is available to test this call. Germline V CDR1 and CDR2: MNHEY, SMNVEV (reference sequence). The CDR3 length is 12 residues. This CDR3 reads CASSNGRYEQYF.

This chain joins TRBV10-1 and TRBJ2-3; TCRdb proposes TRBD1, but this gene call is untestable without DNA. CDR1 and CDR2 (germline): WNHNN, SYGVQD (reference sequence). CDR3 size: 14 residues. The CDR3: CASSEPRDTDTQYF.

V gene TRBV7-9 combines with J gene TRBJ2-1; as DNA is missing, the TRBD1 call by TCRdb cannot be tested. There are 13 residues in the CDR3. Germline V CDR1 and CDR2: SEHNR, FQNEAQ (reference sequence). The CDR3 protein is CASSLTVLGEQFF. The entire variable domain, with the rest obtained from reference TRBV7-9 and TRBJ2-1, is as follows: DTGVSQNPRHKITKRGQNVTFRCDPISEHNRLYWYRQTLGQGPEFLTYFQNEAQLEKSRLLSDRFSAERPKGSFSTLEIQRTEQGDSAMYLCASSLTVLGEQFFGPGTRLTVL.

This sequence joins TRBV20-1 and TRBJ1-5; the TRBD1 assignment by TCRdb is unverifiable without DNA. CDR1 is DFQATT and CDR2 is SNEGSKA in the germline V gene (reference sequence). CDR3 length equals 16 residues. The CDR3 sequence is CSARDTGRQSNQPQHF.

The chain employs TRBV28 and TRBJ1-2; there is no DNA to check the TCRdb D call of TRBD1. Germline assignment: CDR1 MDHEN and CDR2 SYDVKM. The CDR3 consists of 17 residues. Here the CDR3 reads CASSSHQLTGNAAGYTF.

The V call is TRBV27, the J call TRBJ2-7; TCRdb lists TRBD2, though no DNA is available to test this call. The CDR3 is 13 amino acids. Germline assignment: CDR1 MNHEY and CDR2 SMNVEV (reference sequence). The CDR3 protein is CASSLSGRGEQYF.